This T cell receptor (beta chain) appears in the sequencing data of a study of blood T cell repertoires in COVID-19. Overall study: From T cells, B-cell-depleted T cells, or PBMCs came the material, which was cDNA or gDNA.

Here immunoSEQ multiplex PCR was the method, and the copy in TCRdb shows in-frame clones only, minus some. The sample shows nearly 200,000 clones, about 80% of them seen only once. The CDR3 loop spans 12 amino acids. V dropped 5 bases and J dropped 5 bases, with 9 bases sitting between them. Germline V lookup: CDR1 MNHEY, CDR2 SVGAGI. The sequencing sample was made of PBMCs or T cells enriched from blood (not recorded which). V gene TRBV6-5 combines with J gene TRBJ2-5, with TRBD2 as a possible D gene (5 bases). This sequence was found in a man aged 35 to 55 who had recovered from COVID-19. The CDR3 loop reads CASSRRGETQYF. Written as DNA, the CDR3 is TGTGCCAGCAGTCGGCGAGGGGAGACCCAGTACTTC.